The entry that follows covers one TCR beta chain sequence. Alongside a J-beta primer mix, a sample-barcoded 5' primer served in a second PCR lasting about 7 to 12 cycles. One entry per CDR3 protein, called by TCRdb with MiXCR from the 5' RACE reads. Found here are roughly 1 million distinct CDR3 sequences, roughly 24% of them singletons; the top ten hold less than 0.85%. These data come from a study of blood T cells in healthy people across ages. Deletions cut 1 base from V and 3 bases from J, with 14 bases between. The CDR3 has 16 residues. Germline lookup yields CDR1 LNHDA and CDR2 SQIVND (reference sequence). The sample was also linked to a second study, of T cells of mothers and their children.

The sample taken for sequencing was blood. The origin of this receptor is a girl aged 2-9 years in good health. The chain joins TRBV19 to TRBJ2-3, with a weak D call TRBD2 (5 bases). The CDR3 nucleotides read TGTGCCAGTAGTATAGTCCTGGCTAGCATGACAGATACGCAGTATTTT. Residues: CASSIVLASMTDTQYF. The whole variable domain, remainder taken from reference TRBV19 and TRBJ2-3, is DGGITQSPKYLFRKEGQNVTLSCEQNLNHDAMYWYRQDPGQGLRLIYYSQIVNDFQKGDIAEGYSVSREKKESFPLTVTSAQKNPTAFYLCASSIVLASMTDTQYFGPGTRLTVL.